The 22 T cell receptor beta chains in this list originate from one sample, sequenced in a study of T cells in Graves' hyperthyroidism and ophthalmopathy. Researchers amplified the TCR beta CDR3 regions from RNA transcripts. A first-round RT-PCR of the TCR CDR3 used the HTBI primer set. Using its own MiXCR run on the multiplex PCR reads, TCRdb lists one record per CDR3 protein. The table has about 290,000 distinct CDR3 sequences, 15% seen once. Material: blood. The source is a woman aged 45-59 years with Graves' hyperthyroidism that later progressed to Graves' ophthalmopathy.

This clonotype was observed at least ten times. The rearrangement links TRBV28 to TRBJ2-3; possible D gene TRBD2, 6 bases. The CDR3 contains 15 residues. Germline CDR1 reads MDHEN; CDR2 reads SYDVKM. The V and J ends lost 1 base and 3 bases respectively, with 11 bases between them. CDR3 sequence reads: CASSLLAGHTDTQYF. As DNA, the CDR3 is TGTGCCAGCAGTTTATTGGCGGGGCATACAGATACGCAGTATTTT.

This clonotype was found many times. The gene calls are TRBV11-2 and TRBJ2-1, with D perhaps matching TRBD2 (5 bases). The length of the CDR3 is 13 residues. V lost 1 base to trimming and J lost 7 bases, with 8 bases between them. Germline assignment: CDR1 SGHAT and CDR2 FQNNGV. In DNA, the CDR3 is TGTGCCAGCAGCTTAGCGGGGTATAATGAGCAGTTCTTC. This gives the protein CASSLAGYNEQFF.

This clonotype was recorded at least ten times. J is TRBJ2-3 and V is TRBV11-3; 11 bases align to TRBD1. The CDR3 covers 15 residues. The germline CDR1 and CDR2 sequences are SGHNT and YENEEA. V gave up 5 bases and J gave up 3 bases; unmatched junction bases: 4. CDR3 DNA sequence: TGTGCCAGCAGCCACCGGGACAGGGGGACAGATACGCAGTATTTT. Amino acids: CASSHRDRGTDTQYF.

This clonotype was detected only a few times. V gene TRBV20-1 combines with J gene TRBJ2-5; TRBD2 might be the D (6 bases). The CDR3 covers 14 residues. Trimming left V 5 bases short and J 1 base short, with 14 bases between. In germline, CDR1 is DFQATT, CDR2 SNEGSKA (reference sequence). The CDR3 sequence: CSAPRTGVQETQYF. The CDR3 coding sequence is TGCAGTGCTCCCCGGACGGGAGTCCAAGAGACCCAGTACTTC.

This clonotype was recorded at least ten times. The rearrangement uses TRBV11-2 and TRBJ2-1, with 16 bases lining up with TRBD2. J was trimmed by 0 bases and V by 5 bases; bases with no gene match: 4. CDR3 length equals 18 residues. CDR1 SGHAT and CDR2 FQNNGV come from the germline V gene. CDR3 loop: CASSRGLAGGYSYNEQFF. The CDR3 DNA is TGTGCCAGCAGCAGGGGACTAGCGGGAGGGTACTCCTACAATGAGCAGTTCTTC.

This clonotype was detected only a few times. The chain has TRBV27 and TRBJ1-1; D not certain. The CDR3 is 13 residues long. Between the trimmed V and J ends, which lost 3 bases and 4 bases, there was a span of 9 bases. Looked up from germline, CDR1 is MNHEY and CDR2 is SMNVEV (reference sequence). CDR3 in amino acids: CASSFKVSTEAFF. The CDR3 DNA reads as TGTGCCAGCAGTTTCAAGGTCAGCACTGAAGCTTTCTTT.

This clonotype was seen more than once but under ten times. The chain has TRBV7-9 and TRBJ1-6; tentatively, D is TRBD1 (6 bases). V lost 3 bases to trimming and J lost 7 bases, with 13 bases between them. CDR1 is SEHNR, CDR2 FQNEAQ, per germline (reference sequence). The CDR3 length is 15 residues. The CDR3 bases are TGTGCCAGCAGCTTGCGAAGGGGGGGGAATTCACCCCTCCACTTT. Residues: CASSLRRGGNSPLHF.

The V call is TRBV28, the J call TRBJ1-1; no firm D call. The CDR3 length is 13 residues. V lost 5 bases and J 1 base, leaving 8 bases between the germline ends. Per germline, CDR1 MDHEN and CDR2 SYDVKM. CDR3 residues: CASSGWPNTEAFF. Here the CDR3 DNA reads TGTGCCAGCAGTGGATGGCCGAACACTGAAGCTTTCTTT. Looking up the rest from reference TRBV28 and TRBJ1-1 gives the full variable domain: DVKVTQSSRYLVKRTGEKVFLECVQDMDHENMFWYRQDPGLGLRLIYFSYDVKMKEKGDIPEGYSVSREKKERFSLILESASTNQTSMYLCASSGWPNTEAFFGQGTRLTVV.

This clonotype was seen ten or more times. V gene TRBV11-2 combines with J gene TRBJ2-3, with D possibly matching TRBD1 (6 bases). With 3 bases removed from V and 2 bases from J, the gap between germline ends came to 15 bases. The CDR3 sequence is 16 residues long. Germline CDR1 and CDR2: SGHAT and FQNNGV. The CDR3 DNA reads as TGTGCCAGCAGCTTTACTTACAGGGTTCACACAGATACGCAGTATTTT. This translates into CASSFTYRVHTDTQYF.

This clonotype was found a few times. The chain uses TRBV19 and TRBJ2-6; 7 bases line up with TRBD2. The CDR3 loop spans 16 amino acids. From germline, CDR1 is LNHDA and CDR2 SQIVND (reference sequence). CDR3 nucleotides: TGTGCGAGCCACAGCGGGGCTTACTCTGGGGCCAACGTCCTGACTTTC. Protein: CASHSGAYSGANVLTF.

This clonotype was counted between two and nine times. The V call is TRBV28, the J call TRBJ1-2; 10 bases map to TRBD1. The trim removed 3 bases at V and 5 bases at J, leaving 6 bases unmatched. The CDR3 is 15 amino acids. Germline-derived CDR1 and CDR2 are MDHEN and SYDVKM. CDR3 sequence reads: CASSLGQGRTYGYTF. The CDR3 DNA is TGTGCCAGCAGTTTGGGACAGGGGCGGACTTATGGCTACACCTTC.

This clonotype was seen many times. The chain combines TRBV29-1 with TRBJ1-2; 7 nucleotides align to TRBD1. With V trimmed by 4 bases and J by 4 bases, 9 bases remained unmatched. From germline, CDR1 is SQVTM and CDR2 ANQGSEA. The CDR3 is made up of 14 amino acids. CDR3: CSVVPRGVGYGYTF. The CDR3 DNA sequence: TGCAGCGTTGTCCCCAGGGGGGTCGGCTATGGCTACACCTTC.

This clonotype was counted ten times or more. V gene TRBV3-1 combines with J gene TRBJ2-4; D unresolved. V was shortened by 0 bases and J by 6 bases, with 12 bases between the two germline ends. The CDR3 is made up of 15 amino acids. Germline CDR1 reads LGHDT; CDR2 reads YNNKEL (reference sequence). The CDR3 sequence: CASSQDPPFSNIQYF. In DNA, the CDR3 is TGTGCCAGCAGCCAAGACCCGCCCTTCTCAAACATTCAGTACTTC.

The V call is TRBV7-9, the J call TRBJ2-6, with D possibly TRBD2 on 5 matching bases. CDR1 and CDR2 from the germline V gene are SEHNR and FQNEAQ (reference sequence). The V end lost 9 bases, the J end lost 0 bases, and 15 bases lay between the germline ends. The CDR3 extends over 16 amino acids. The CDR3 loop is CASLPRALSGANVLTF. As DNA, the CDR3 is TGTGCCAGTCTACCGCGGGCCCTCTCTGGGGCCAACGTCCTGACTTTC. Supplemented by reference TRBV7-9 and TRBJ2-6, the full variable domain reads DTGVSQNPRHKITKRGQNVTFRCDPISEHNRLYWYRQTLGQGPEFLTYFQNEAQLEKSRLLSDRFSAERPKGSFSTLEIQRTEQGDSAMYLCASLPRALSGANVLTFGAGSRLTVL.

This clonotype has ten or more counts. CDR3 sequence (DNA): TGTGCCAGCAGTTTTCGGGGACAGGGGGGGGACATTCAGTACTTC. It translates to CASSFRGQGGDIQYF. The rearrangement links TRBV28 to TRBJ2-4, with TRBD1 identical over 11 bases. Germline loops: CDR1 MDHEN, CDR2 SYDVKM. CDR3 size: 15 residues. V was pared by 3 bases and J by 8 bases, with 6 bases of the junction left unmatched.

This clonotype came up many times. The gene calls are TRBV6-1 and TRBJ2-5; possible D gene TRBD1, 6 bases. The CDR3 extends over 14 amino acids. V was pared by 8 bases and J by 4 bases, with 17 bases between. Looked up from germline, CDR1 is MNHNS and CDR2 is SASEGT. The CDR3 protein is CASGGRVEAETQYF. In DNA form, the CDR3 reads TGTGCCAGCGGGGGCAGGGTTGAGGCAGAGACCCAGTACTTC.

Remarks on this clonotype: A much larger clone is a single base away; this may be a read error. The CDR3 DNA reads TGTGCCATTCTTCGGGGTCTCCTAAGCTCCTACAATGAGCAGTCCTTC. Its protein is CAILRGLLSSYNEQSF. V gene TRBV2 combines with J gene TRBJ2-1; TRBD2 might be the D (5 bases). The germline gives CDR1 SNHLY, CDR2 FYNNEI. The CDR3 is 16 residues long.

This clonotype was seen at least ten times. The CDR3 spells CAISGDGDEKLFF. The CDR3, as DNA: TGTGCCATCAGTGGGGACGGGGATGAAAAACTGTTTTTT. The chain carries TRBV10-3 and TRBJ1-4; D might be TRBD1 (5 bases). The CDR3 spans 13 residues. Trimming removed 4 bases at V and 6 bases at J, with 9 bases between. Germline V CDR1 and CDR2: ENHRY, SYGVKD.

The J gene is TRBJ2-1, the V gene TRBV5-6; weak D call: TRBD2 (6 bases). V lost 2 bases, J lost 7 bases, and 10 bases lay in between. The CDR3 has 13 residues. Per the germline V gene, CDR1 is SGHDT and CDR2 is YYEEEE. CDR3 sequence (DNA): TGTGCCAGCAGCTTCGGGGGTGGGAATGAGCAGTTCTTC. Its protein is CASSFGGGNEQFF.

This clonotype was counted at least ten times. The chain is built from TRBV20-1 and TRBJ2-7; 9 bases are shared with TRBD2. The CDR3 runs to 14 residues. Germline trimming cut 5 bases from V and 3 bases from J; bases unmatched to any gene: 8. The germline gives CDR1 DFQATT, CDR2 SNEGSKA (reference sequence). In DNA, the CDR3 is TGCAGTGCTCTGCTTAGGACTAGCGACTACGAGCAGTACTTC. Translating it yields CSALLRTSDYEQYF.

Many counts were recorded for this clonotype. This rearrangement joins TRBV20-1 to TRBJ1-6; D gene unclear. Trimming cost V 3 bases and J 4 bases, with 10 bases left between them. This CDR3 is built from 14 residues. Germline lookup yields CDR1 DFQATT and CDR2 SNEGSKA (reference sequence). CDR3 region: CSASDRGYNSPLHF. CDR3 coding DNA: TGCAGTGCTAGTGACCGGGGATATAATTCACCCCTCCACTTT.

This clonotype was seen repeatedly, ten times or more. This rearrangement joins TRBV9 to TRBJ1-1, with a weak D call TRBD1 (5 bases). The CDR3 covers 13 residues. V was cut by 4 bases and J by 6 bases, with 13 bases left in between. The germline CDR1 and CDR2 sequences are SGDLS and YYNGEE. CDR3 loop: CASSPQPGSEAFF. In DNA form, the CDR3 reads TGTGCCAGCAGCCCCCAACCAGGGTCTGAAGCTTTCTTT.